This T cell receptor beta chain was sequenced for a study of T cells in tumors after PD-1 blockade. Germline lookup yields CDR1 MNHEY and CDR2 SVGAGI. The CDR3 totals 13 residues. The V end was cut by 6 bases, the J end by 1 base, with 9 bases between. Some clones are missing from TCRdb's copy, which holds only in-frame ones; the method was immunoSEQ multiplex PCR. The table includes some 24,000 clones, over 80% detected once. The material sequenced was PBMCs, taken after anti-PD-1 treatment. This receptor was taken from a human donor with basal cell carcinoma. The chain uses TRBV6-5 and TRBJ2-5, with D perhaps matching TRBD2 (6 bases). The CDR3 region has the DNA TGTGCCAGCAGGAGACTAGGCCAAGAGACCCAGTACTTC. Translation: CASRRLGQETQYF.